This T cell receptor (beta chain) appears in the sequencing data of a study of technical replicates of blood from several donors. Sequencing used immunoSEQ multiplex PCR; TCRdb keeps in-frame clones, though not all of them. Found here are approximately 89,000 clones, approximately 96% of them singletons; the top ten hold around 0.22%. Trimming removed 6 bases at V and 4 bases at J, with 10 bases between. Germline assignment: CDR1 MNHNY and CDR2 SVGAGI (reference sequence). The CDR3 contains 13 residues. This clone appeared once. The rearrangement joins TRBV6-6 to TRBJ2-1; D is perhaps TRBD2 (5 bases). The sequence was obtained from a human donor in good health. The sample consisted of T cells isolated from PBMCs. CDR3 in amino acids: CASSHGVYNEQFF. CDR3 DNA sequence: TGTGCCAGCAGCCACGGGGTGTACAATGAGCAGTTCTTC.